This TCR beta chain was sequenced during a study of CD8+CD57+ T cells in acquired aplastic anemia (dated by TCRdb to 2017 to 2018). Regarding the complete study: DNA extracted from sorted CD4+ and CD8+ cells had a mean of around 3 ug, with a range of about 0.19 to 27.4 ug. CD8+CD57+ expansion was defined as a frequency above the mean frequency observed in healthy subjects. Broad study findings and their caveats: Roughly 30 CD8+ CDR3 sequences were shared between patients and controls but appeared highly expressed in patients and within their immunodominant clones. No significant difference in CD8+ Simpson's diversity was found between patients and healthy controls (P=0.060).

Notes on this clonotype: It has no known antigen specificity. Qualities for individual bases were not recorded, and no much larger clone is one base off.

V is clipped by 3 bases and J by 10 bases, and the sequence between their germline boundaries is 11 bases long. From a lookup of the germline V gene, CDR1 and CDR2 are SGDLS and YYNGEE. Measured from the cysteine to the phenylalanine, the CDR3 is 13 residues long. The retained sequence is limited to the CDR3, 39 bases, with the frame set at the first base. Profiling of TCR beta VDJ combinations and CDR3 sequences used genomic DNA as the template. An Illumina HiSeq 2000 was the platform used for TCR repertoire sequencing. Concerning the study's data processing: TRBV/TRBJ rearrangement plots, CDR3 size and DJ length profiles, and Simpson's diversity index were used to assess repertoires. Whichever DNA sequence was most abundant in the deep sequencing data was defined as the immunodominant clone. CDR3 amino acid sequences were screened for sharing across subjects and compared with published repertoires and the VDJdb database. The public reads were quality trimmed at Q25 with fastp and then assembled into clones with MiXCR by TCRdb, keeping productive beta chains. CDR3 protein sequences are deduplicated, and each keeps its most common genes and DNA. These V and J calls derive from TCRdb rather than the authors' analysis. This sample lists 310,000 or so distinct CDR3 sequences; under 60% were detected once. 1% to 1.5% of the sample is taken by the ten largest.

Patients chosen for sequencing had shown expansion of CD8+CD57+ cells by flow cytometry. Every patient had severe acquired aplastic anemia, diagnosed using the International Study of Aplastic Anemia and Agranulocytosis and Camitta criteria. At the time blood was sampled, none of the patients had received any therapy. The study deep-sequenced TCR repertoires of sorted CD4+ and CD8+ blood T cells from severe aplastic anemia patients and healthy subjects. Patients were enrolled in the USA under clinicaltrials.gov protocols 00001620, 01623167, 00001397, 00071045, 00081523 and 00961064. Ficoll-Paque density gradient centrifugation was used to isolate peripheral blood mononuclear cells. Before DNA was extracted, CD4+ and CD8+ T cells were sorted using either FACS or magnetic beads.

The specimen sequenced was sorted CD4+, CD8+, or CD8+CD57+ T cells (not recorded which) from PBMCs. The origin of this receptor is a human donor with aplastic anemia. The sequence is built from TRBV9 and TRBJ1-6; the D gene is unclear. The CDR3: CASSAQESSPLHF. The DNA is TGTGCCAGCAGCGCACAAGAATCCTCACCCCTCCACTTT.